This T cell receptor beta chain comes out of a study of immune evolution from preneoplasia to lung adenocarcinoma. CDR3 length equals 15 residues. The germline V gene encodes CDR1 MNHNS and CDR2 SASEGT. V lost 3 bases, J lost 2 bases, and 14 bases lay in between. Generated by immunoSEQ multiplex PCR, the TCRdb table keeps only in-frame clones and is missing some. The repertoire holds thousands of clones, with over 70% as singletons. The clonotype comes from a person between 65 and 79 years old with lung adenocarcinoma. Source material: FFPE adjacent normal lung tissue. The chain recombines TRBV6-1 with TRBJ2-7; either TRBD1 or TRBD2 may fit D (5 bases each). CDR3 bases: TGTGCCAGCAGTGACCATAGCAGGGACGCCTACGAGCAGTACTTC. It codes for CASSDHSRDAYEQYF.